This is a list of T cell receptor beta chains from one sample in a study of PD-L1 blockade in urothelial cancer. The method was immunoSEQ multiplex PCR; TCRdb's version includes in-frame clones alone and lacks a portion of them. The profile covers about 33,000 clones, with roughly 84% appearing a single time and 15% to 18% taken by the ten largest. This specimen consisted of PBMCs, obtained around atezolizumab (anti-PD-L1) treatment. Receptors originate from a man in his sixties with urothelial cancer. Both conserved end residues are trimmed from each CDR3.

TRBV5-4,TRBJ2-5,ASRPTSGSLETQY
TRBV18,TRBJ2-1,ASSPGVAPRNEQF
TRBV7-3,TRBJ2-2,ASSSSSGSTGELF
TRBV11-2,TRBJ2-7,ASSTMLASGGEQY
TRBV7-2,TRBJ1-1,ASSQGRNTEAF
TRBV28,TRBJ1-2,ASSTRPGQGYGYT
TRBV18,TRBJ1-1,ASSPITGGVGTEAF
TRBV10-2,TRBJ1-1,ASSDLGYGTEAF
TRBV14,TRBJ2-1,ASSQGWGSEQF
TRBV14,TRBJ1-4,ASSPWGEGEKLF
TRBV11-2,TRBJ2-1,ASRLSGRKGNEQF
TRBV7-9,TRBJ2-7,ASSIGTVTYEQY
TRBV18,TRBJ1-2,ASSLLAPTGGVYYGYT
TRBV7-9,TRBJ2-4,ASSSRRDMF
TRBV30,TRBJ1-3,AWSPSGNTIY
TRBV5-1,TRBJ2-1,ASSLDAGNEQF
TRBV6-5,TRBJ2-1,ATSGGLAGNEQF
TRBV11-2,TRBJ1-2,ASSLAFATGYGYT
TRBV15,TRBJ2-1,ATSRINEQF
TRBV6-4,TRBJ2-1,ASSDSSGVREQF
TRBV4-1,TRBJ2-3,ASSQDWTSGWDTQY
TRBV4-2,TRBJ2-4,ASSQERTLGGRNIQY
TRBV18,TRBJ2-5,ASSLSGRGEETQY
TRBV7-3,TRBJ1-1,ASSPTTANTEAF
TRBV7-9,TRBJ1-5,ASSSDGERPQH
TRBV9,TRBJ1-6,ASSLGHDSPLH
TRBV7-3,TRBJ2-3,ASSPSMSGRIKDTQY
TRBV5-4,TRBJ1-2,ASGQGGNNYGYT
TRBV10-1,TRBJ2-2,ASSGSGGAGGPTGGELF
TRBV30,TRBJ1-6,AWSPGNSPLH
TRBV14,TRBJ2-7,ASSHPRPNPKGAYEQY
TRBV2,TRBJ1-2,ASSDGRGNYGYT
TRBV9,TRBJ1-3,ASSAPGGSSSGNTIY
TRBV29-1,TRBJ2-1,SVLLRKGGRFRGNEQF
TRBV5-5,TRBJ2-1,ASSLQQGYNEQF
TRBV10-3,TRBJ2-6,AISDRGIGASGANVLT
TRBV20-1,TRBJ2-7,SIRLSDEQY
TRBV7-6,TRBJ2-7,ASSPREGNEQY
TRBV12-5,TRBJ2-5,ASGPMGTKQETQY
TRBV29-1,TRBJ2-7,SAKEYLAGGRYEQY
TRBV5-8,TRBJ1-5,ASSRQGIARNQPQH
TRBV27,TRBJ2-1,ASRTSGSINEQF
TRBV11-3,TRBJ2-2,ASSLGGTSGTTGELF
TRBV27,TRBJ1-4,ASRGRSDRYEKLF
TRBV7-9,TRBJ2-1,ASSVDLDNEQF
TRBV7-8,TRBJ2-5,ASSGTSGRVGQETQY
TRBV7-9,TRBJ2-1,ASSSELPENDEQF
TRBV4-3,TRBJ2-7,ASSHDTGTAYEQY
TRBV14,TRBJ2-1,ASSRSVAGGHILMKDEQF
TRBV29-1,TRBJ2-2,SVGLNTGELF
TRBV19,TRBJ2-7,ASSMQGGPYEQY
TRBV29-1,TRBJ2-6,SVSGQTSGANVLT
TRBV2,TRBJ2-5,ARAVGETQY
TRBV5-6,TRBJ2-7,ASSLEDSSYVSYEQY
TRBV5-5,TRBJ2-7,ASSYSGTSYYEQY